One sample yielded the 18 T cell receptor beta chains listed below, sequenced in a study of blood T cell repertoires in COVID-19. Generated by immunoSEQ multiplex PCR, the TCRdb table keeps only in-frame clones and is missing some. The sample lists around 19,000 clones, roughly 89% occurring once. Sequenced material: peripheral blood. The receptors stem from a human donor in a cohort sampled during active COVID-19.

The CDR3 DNA is TGTGCCAGCAGTGGGACAAACTACGAGCAGTACTTC. Translating it yields CASSGTNYEQYF. This chain connects TRBV6-2 or TRBV6-3 to TRBJ2-7, with D possibly TRBD1 on 6 matching bases. With 5 bases removed from V and 3 bases from J, the gap between germline ends came to 8 bases. The CDR3 length is 12 residues. Germline CDR1 is MNHEY and CDR2 is SVGEGT.

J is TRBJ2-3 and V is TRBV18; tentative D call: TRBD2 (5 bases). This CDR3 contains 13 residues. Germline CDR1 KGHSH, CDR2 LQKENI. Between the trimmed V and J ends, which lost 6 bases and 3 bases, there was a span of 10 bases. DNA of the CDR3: TGTGCCAGCTCCCCCGGAGGTACAGATACGCAGTATTTT. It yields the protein CASSPGGTDTQYF.

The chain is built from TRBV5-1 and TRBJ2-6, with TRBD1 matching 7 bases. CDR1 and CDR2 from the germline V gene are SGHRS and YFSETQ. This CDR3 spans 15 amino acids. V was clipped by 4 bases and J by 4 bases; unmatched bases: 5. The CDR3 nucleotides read TGCGCCAGCAGCCCCGACAGGGCCGGGGCCAACGTCCTGACTTTC. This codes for CASSPDRAGANVLTF.

CDR3 in amino acids: CASSLYGAGNTIYF. CDR3 nucleotide sequence: TGTGCCAGCAGCTTATACGGGGCTGGAAACACCATATATTTT. This chain links TRBV5-4 with TRBJ1-3; D gene unclear. This CDR3 is 14 amino acids long. The germline V and J ends were trimmed by 2 bases and 2 bases, with 8 bases remaining between them. Germline V lookup: CDR1 SGHNT, CDR2 YYREEE (reference sequence).

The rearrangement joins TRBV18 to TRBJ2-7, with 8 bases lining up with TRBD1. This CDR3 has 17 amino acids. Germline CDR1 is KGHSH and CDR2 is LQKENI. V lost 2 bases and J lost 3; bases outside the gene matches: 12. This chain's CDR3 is CASSPGSPAGGYYEQYF. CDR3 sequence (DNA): TGTGCCAGCTCACCAGGGTCCCCCGCAGGGGGCTACTACGAGCAGTACTTC. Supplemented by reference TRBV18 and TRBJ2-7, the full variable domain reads NAGVMQNPRHLVRRRGQEARLRCSPMKGHSHVYWYRQLPEEGLKFMVYLQKENIIDESGMPKERFSAEFPKEGPSILRIQQVVRGDSAAYFCASSPGSPAGGYYEQYFGPGTRLTVT.

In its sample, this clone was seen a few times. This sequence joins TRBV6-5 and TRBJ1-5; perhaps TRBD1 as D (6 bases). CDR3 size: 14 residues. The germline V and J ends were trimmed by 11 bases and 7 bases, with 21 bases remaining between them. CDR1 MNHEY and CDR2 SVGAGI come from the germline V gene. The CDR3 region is CAGRGAGRDQPQHF. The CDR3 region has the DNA TGTGCCGGCCGGGGGGCAGGCAGGGACCAGCCCCAGCATTTT.

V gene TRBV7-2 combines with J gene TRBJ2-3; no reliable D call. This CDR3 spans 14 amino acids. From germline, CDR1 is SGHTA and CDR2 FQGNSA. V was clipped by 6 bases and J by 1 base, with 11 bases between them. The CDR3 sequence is CASSFPSGTDTQYF. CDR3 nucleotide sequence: TGTGCCAGCAGTTTTCCTTCGGGCACAGATACGCAGTATTTT.

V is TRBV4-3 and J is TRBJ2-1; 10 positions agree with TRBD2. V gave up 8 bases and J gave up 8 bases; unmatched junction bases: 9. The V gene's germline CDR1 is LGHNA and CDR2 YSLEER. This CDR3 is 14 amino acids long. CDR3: CASQPGLARDEQFF. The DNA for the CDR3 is TGCGCCAGCCAACCGGGACTAGCGAGGGATGAGCAGTTCTTC.

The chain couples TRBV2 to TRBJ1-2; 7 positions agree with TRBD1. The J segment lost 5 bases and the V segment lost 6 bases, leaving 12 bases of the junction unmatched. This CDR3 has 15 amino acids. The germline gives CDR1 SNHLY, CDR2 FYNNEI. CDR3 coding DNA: TGTGCCAGCAGGGCCCCCGGGACAGAGAATTATGGCTACACCTTC. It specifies CASRAPGTENYGYTF.

The CDR3 nucleotides read TGCGCCAGCAGCTCGACAGGGGGCCTGGAAGAAAAACTGTTTTTT. It is translated as CASSSTGGLEEKLFF. This chain connects TRBV5-1 to TRBJ1-4; 10 nucleotides line up with TRBD1. Germline trimming cut 3 bases from V and 8 bases from J; bases unmatched to any gene: 7. The CDR3 covers 15 residues. CDR1 and CDR2 (germline): SGHRS, YFSETQ.

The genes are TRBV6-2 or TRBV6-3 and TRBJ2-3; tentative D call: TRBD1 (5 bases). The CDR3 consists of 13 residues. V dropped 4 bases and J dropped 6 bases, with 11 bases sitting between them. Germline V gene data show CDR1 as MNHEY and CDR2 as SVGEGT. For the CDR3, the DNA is TGTGCCAGCAGTTTGGAACAGGTCGATACGCAGTATTTT. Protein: CASSLEQVDTQYF.

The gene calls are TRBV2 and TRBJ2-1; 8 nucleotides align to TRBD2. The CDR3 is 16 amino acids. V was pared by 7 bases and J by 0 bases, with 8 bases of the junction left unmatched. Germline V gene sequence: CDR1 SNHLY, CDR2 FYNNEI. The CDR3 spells CASTALAGHSYNEQFF. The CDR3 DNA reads TGTGCCAGCACTGCTTTAGCGGGGCACTCCTACAATGAGCAGTTCTTC.

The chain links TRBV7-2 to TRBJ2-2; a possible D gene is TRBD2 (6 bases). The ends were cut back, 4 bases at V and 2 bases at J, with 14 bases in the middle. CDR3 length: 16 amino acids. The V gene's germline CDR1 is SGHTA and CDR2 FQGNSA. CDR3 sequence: CASSSTGTANTGELFF. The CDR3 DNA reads TGTGCCAGCAGCTCCACCGGGACTGCAAACACCGGGGAGCTGTTTTTT.

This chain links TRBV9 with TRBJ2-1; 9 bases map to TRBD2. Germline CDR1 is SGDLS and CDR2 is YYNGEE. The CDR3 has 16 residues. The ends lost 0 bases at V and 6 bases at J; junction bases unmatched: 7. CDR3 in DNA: TGTGCCAGCAGCGTAGTACCGGGCGGGAGGGGCAATGAGCAGTTCTTC. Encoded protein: CASSVVPGGRGNEQFF.

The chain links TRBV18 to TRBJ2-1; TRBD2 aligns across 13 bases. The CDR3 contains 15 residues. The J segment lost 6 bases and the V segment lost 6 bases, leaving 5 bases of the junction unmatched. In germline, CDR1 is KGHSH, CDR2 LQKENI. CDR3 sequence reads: CASSRTSGSGNEQFF. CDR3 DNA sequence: TGTGCCAGCTCGCGGACTAGCGGGAGCGGCAATGAGCAGTTCTTC.

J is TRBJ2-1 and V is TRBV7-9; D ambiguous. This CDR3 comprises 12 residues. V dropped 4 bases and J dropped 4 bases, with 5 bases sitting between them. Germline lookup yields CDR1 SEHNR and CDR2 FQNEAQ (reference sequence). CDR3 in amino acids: CASSSMYNEQFF. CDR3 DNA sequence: TGTGCCAGCAGCTCCATGTACAATGAGCAGTTCTTC.

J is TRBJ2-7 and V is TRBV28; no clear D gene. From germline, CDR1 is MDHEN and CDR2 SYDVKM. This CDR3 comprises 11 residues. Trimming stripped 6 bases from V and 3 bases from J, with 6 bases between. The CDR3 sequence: CASRYNYEQYF. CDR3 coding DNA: TGTGCCAGCAGGTACAACTACGAGCAGTACTTC. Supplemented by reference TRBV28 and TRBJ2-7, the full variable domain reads DVKVTQSSRYLVKRTGEKVFLECVQDMDHENMFWYRQDPGLGLRLIYFSYDVKMKEKGDIPEGYSVSREKKERFSLILESASTNQTSMYLCASRYNYEQYFGPGTRLTVT.

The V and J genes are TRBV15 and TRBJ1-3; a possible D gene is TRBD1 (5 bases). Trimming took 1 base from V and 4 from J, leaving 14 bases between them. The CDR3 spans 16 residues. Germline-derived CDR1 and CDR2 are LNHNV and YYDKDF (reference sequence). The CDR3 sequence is CATSRVSGQRGNTIYF. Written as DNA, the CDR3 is TGTGCCACCAGCAGAGTATCCGGACAACGAGGAAACACCATATATTTT.